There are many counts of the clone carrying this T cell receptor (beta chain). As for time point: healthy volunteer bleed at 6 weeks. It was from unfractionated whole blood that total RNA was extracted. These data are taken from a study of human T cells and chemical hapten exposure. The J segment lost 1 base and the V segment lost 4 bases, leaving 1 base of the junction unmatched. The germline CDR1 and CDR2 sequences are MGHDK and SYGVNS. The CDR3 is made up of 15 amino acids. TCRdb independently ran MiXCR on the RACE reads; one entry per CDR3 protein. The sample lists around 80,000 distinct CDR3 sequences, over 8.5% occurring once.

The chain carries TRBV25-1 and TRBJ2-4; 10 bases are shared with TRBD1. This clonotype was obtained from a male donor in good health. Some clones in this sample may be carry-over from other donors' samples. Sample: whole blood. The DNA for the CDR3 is TGTGCCAGCAGTGGGACAGGGGGGGCCAAAAACATTCAGTACTTC. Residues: CASSGTGGAKNIQYF.